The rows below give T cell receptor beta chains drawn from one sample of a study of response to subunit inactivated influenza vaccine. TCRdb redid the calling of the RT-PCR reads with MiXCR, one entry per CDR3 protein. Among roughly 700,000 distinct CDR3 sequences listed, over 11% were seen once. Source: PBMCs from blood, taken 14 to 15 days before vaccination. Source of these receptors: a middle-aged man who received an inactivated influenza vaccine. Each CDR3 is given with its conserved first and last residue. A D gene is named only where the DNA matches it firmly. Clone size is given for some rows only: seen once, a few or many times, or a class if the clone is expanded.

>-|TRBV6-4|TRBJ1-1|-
TGTGCCAGCAGTGACCCCCCGGCTGAAGCTTTCTTT
CASSDPPAEAFF
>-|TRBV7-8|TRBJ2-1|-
TGTGCCAGCATCCACTGGGGGGAGGTGGGCTTTGAGCAGTTCTTC
CASIHWGEVGFEQFF
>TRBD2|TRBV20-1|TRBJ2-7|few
TGCAGTGCTTCCCCGTTAGCGGGGCGGAACGAGCAGTACTTC
CSASPLAGRNEQYF
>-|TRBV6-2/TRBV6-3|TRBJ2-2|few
TGTGCCAGCAGTTCCCGGCAGGACACCGGGGAGCTGTTTTTT
CASSSRQDTGELFF
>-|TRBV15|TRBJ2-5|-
TGTGCCACCAGCACTCGGGACAAAGGCACCCAGTACTTC
CATSTRDKGTQYF
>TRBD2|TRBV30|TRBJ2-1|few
TGTGCCTGGAGTAAACCTAGCGGGGCCTACAATGAGCAGTTCTTC
CAWSKPSGAYNEQFF
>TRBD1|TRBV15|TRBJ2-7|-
TGTGCCACCAGCACCGGGACAGGGACTGGGGAGCAGTACTTC
CATSTGTGTGEQYF
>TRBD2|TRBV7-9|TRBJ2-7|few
TGTGCCAGCAGCTTTTCGGGGTTCGGGACTAACGAGCAGTACTTC
CASSFSGFGTNEQYF
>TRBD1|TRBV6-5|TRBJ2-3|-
TGTGCCAGCAGTTCGTCGGGACAGGGTCCAGATACGCAGTATTTT
CASSSSGQGPDTQYF
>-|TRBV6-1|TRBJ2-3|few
TGTGCCAGCAGGGAACCCGCGCGCGATACGCAGTATTTT
CASREPARDTQYF
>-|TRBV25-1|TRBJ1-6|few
TGTGCCAGCACCCATGCCGGCGGGAATAATTCACCCCTCCACTTT
CASTHAGGNNSPLHF
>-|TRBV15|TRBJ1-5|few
TGTGCCACCAGCAGTCCGGGCTACCCCCAGCATTTT
CATSSPGYPQHF
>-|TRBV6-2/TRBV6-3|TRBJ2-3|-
TGTGCCAGCAGTTACCCAGCAGGGGTGAACACAGATACGCAGTATTTT
CASSYPAGVNTDTQYF
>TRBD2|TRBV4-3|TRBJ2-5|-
TGCGCCAGCAGCCAGGGGGGGTTACCGCAAGAGACCCAGTACTTC
CASSQGGLPQETQYF
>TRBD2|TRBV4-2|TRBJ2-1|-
TGTGCCAGCAGCCAAGGCCTGATAGCGGGAGGGAATGAGCAGTTCTTC
CASSQGLIAGGNEQFF
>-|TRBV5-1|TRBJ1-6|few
TGCGCCAGCAGCTCTGTCCCAGGGACGGATTCACCCCTCCACTTT
CASSSVPGTDSPLHF
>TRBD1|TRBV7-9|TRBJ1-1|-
TGTGCCAGCAGCTTAGCGCGTGGCAGGGGGCTAACGGTTGAAGCTTTCTTT
CASSLARGRGLTVEAFF
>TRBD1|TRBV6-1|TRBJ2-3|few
TGTGCCAGCAGTACCCAGGGGGCGGTAGTGTCAGATACGCAGTATTTT
CASSTQGAVVSDTQYF
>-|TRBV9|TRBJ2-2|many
TGTGCCAGCAGCGTCCAGGGGGGGAACACCGGGGAGCTGTTTTTT
CASSVQGGNTGELFF
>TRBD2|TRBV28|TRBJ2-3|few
TGTGCCAGCAGTTTCATTGGACTAGCGGGAGCGGATACGCAGTATTTT
CASSFIGLAGADTQYF
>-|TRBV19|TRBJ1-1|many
TGTGCCAGTAGACTCGCGGGGAACACTGAAGCTTTCTTT
CASRLAGNTEAFF
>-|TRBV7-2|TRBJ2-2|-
TGTGCCAGCAGCTTTCATTTAACGCCGCGAAAAACCGGGGAGCTGTTTTTT
CASSFHLTPRKTGELFF
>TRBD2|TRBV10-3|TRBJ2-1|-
TGTGCCATCAGGGGGACTAGCGGGAGTAAGGCCTACAATGAGCAGTTCTTC
CAIRGTSGSKAYNEQFF
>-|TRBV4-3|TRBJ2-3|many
TGCGCCAGCAGCCGAGAGATAAGGGGGAGTGGGGCAGATACGCAGTATTTT
CASSREIRGSGADTQYF
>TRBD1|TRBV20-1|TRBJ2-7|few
TGCAGTGCTAGAGACAGAAGACAGGGGTCCCTAAGCTCCTACGAGCAGTACTTC
CSARDRRQGSLSSYEQYF
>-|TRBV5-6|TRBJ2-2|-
TGTGCCAGCAGCTTGATCTCAGGGTCCGGGGAGCTGTTTTTT
CASSLISGSGELFF
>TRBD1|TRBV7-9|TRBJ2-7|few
TGTGCCAGCAGACCATTCGACAGGGCCGAGCAGTACTTC
CASRPFDRAEQYF
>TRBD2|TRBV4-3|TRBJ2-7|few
TGCGCCAGCAGCCAAGCAGGAATAGCGGGAGCTAACGAGCAGTACTTC
CASSQAGIAGANEQYF
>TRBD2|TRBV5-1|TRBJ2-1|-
TGCGCCAGCAGCTTGGCCACTAGCGGGGGGGCCGTCTACAATGAGCAGTTCTTC
CASSLATSGGAVYNEQFF
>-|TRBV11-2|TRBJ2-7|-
TGTGCCAGCAGATCCGCGGGACAGCTAAGCTCCTACGAGCAGTACTTC
CASRSAGQLSSYEQYF